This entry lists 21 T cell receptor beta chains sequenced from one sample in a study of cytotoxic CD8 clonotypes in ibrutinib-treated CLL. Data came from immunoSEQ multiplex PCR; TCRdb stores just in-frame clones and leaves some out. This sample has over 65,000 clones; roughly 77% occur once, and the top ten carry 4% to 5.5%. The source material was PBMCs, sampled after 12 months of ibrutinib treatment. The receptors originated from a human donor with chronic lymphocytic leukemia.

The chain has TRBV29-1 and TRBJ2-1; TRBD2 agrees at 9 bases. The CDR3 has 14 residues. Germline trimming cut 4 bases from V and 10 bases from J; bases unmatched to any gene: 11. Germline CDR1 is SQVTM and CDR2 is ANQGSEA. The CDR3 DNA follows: TGCAGCGTTGTTGGTTCGACTAGCGGTGGGGAGCAGTTCTTC. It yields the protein CSVVGSTSGGEQFF.

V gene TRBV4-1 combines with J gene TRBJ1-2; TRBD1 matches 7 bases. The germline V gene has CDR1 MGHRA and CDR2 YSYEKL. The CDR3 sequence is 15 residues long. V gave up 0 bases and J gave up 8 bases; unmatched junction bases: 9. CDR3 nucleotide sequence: TGCGCCAGCAGCCAAGATAAGGACAGGTTCTCCGGCTACACCTTC. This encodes CASSQDKDRFSGYTF.

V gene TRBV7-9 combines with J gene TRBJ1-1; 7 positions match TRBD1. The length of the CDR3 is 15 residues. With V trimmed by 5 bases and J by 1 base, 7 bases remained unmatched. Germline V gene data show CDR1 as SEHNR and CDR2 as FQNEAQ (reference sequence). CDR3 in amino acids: CASSPRQGGNTEAFF. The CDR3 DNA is TGTGCCAGCAGCCCACGACAGGGAGGGAACACTGAAGCTTTCTTT. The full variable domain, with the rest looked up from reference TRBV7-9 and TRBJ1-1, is DTGVSQNPRHKITKRGQNVTFRCDPISEHNRLYWYRQTLGQGPEFLTYFQNEAQLEKSRLLSDRFSAERPKGSFSTLEIQRTEQGDSAMYLCASSPRQGGNTEAFFGQGTRLTVV.

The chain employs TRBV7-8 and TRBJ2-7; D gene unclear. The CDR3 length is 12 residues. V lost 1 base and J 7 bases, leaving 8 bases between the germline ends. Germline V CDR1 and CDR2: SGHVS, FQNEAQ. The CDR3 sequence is CASSLGTPEQYF. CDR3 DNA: TGTGCCAGCAGCTTAGGGACCCCTGAGCAGTACTTC.

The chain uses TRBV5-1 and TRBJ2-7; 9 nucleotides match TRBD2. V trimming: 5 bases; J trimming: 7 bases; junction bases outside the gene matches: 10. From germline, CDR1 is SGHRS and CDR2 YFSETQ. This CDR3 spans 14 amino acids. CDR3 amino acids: CASRSVAGVDEQYF. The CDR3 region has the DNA TGCGCCAGCAGATCGGTAGCGGGAGTGGATGAGCAGTACTTC.

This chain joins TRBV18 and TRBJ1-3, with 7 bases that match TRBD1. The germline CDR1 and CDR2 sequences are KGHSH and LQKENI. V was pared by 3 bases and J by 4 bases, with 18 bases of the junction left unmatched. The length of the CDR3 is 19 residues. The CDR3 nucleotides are TGTGCCAGCTCACCGACCGGGTCCGGACCCAGGGGGGGCGGAAACACCATATATTTT. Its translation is CASSPTGSGPRGGGNTIYF.

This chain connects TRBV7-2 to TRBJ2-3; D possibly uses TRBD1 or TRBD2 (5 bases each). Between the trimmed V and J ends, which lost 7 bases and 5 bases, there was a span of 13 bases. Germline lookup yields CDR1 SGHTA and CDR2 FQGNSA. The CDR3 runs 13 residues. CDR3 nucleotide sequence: TGTGCCAGCACCCTCGGGGCCCAAGATACGCAGTATTTT. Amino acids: CASTLGAQDTQYF.

CDR3 bases: TGTGCCAGCTCACCGACCGGGACAGGGTACCACCAAGAGACCCAGTACTTC. Its translation is CASSPTGTGYHQETQYF. This chain links TRBV18 with TRBJ2-5, with 9 bases that match TRBD1. The CDR3 spans 17 residues. Per germline, CDR1 KGHSH and CDR2 LQKENI. The junction had 8 bases not matched to a gene; V was cut back by 3 bases and J by 0 bases.

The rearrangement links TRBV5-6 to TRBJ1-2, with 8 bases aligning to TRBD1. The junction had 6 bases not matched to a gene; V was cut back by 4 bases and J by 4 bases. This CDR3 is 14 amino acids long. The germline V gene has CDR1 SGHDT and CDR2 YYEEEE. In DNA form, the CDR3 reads TGTGCCAGCAGCCAGGGGACAGGACTCTATGGCTACACCTTC. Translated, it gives CASSQGTGLYGYTF. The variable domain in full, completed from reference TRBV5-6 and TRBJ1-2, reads DAGVTQSPTHLIKTRGQQVTLRCSPKSGHDTVSWYQQALGQGPQFIFQYYEEEERQRGNFPDRFSGHQFPNYSSELNVNALLLGDSALYLCASSQGTGLYGYTFGSGTRLTVV.

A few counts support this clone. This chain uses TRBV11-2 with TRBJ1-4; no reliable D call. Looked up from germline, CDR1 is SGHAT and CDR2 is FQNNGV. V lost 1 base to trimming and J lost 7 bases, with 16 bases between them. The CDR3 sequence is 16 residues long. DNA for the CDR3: TGTGCCAGCAGCTTAGGAGTGGCAAAAGTTTCTGAAAAACTGTTTTTT. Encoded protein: CASSLGVAKVSEKLFF.

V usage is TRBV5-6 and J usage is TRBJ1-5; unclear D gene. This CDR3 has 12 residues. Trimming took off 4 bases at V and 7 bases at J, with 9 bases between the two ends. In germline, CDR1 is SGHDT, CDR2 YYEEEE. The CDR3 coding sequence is TGTGCCAGCAGCCCACTAGGGCAGCCCCAGCATTTT. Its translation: CASSPLGQPQHF. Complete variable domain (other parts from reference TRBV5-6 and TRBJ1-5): DAGVTQSPTHLIKTRGQQVTLRCSPKSGHDTVSWYQQALGQGPQFIFQYYEEEERQRGNFPDRFSGHQFPNYSSELNVNALLLGDSALYLCASSPLGQPQHFGDGTRLSIL.

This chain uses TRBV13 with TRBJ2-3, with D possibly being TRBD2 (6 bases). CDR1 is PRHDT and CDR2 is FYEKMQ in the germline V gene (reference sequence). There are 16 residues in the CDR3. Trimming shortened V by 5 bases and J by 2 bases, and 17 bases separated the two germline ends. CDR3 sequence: CASSPVVAESTDTQYF. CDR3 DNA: TGTGCCAGCAGCCCGGTGGTAGCGGAATCCACAGATACGCAGTATTTT. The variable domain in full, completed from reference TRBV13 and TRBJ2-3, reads AAGVIQSPRHLIKEKRETATLKCYPIPRHDTVYWYQQGPGQDPQFLISFYEKMQSDKGSIPDRFSAQQFSDYHSELNMSSLELGDSALYFCASSPVVAESTDTQYFGPGTRLTVL.

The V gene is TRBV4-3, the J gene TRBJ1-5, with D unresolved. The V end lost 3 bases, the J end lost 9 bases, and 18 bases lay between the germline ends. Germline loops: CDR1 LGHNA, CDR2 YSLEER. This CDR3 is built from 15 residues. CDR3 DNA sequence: TGCGCCAGCAGCCAGGATCCCGGGCCGGGTTTGCCCCAGCATTTT. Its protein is CASSQDPGPGLPQHF.

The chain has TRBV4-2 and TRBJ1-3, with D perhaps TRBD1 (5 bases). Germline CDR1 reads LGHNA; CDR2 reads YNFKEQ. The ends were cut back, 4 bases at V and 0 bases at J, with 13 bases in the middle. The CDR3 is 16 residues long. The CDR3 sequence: CASSPPFGTSGNTIYF. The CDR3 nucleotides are TGTGCCAGCAGCCCCCCTTTTGGGACCTCTGGAAACACCATATATTTT.

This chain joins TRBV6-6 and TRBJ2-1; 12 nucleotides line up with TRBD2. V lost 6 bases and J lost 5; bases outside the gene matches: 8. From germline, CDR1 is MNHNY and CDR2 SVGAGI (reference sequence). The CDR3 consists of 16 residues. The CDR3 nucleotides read TGTGCCAGCAGCACCCCGGGACTAGCGGGCCACAATGAGCAGTTCTTC. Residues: CASSTPGLAGHNEQFF.

CDR3 residues: CASSFAEVPEAFF. The DNA of the CDR3 is TGTGCCAGCAGCTTCGCCGAAGTCCCTGAAGCTTTCTTT. V and J are TRBV11-2 and TRBJ1-1; D is undetermined. Germline V CDR1 and CDR2: SGHAT, FQNNGV. The CDR3 is 13 amino acids. Trimming took 3 bases from V and 6 from J, leaving 11 bases between them.

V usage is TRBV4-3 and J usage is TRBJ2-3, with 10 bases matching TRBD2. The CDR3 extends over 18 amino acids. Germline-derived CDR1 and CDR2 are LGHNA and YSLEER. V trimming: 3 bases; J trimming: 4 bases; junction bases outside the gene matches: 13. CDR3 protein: CASSQETYSGGSPDTQYF. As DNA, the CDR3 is TGCGCCAGCAGCCAGGAAACCTATAGCGGGGGGAGTCCAGATACGCAGTATTTT.

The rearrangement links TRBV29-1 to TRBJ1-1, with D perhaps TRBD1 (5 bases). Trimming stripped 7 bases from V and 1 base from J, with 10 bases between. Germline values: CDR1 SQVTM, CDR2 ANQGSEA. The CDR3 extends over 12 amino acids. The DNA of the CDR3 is TGCAGCGGGGGACGGCCGAACACTGAAGCTTTCTTT. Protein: CSGGRPNTEAFF.

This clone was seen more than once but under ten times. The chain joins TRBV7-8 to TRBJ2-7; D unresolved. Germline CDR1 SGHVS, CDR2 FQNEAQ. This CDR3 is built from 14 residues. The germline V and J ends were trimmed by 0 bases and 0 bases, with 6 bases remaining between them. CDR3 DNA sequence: TGTGCCAGCAGCTTAGCCGTGATCTCCTACGAGCAGTACTTC. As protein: CASSLAVISYEQYF.

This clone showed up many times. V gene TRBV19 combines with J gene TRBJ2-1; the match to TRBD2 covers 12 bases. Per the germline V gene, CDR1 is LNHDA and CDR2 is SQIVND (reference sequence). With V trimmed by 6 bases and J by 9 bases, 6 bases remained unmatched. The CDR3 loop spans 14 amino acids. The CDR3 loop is CASRRLAGAVEQFF. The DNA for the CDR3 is TGTGCCAGTAGGCGACTAGCGGGAGCGGTTGAGCAGTTCTTC.

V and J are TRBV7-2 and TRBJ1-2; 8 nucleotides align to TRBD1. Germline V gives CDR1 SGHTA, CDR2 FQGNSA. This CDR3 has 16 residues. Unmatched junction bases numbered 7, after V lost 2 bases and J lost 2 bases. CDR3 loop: CASSLSGQGANYGYTF. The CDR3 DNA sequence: TGTGCCAGCAGCTTATCCGGACAGGGCGCCAACTATGGCTACACCTTC.